This T cell receptor beta chain is drawn from a study of cytomegalovirus exposure and HLA in healthy donors. On the study more broadly: Earlier, 95 million to 140 million unique TCR beta sequences were recovered from about 200 million T cells by an analysis.

Study-wide results and caveats: Accurate predictions that matched the HLA-A and HLA-B alleles of most subjects were reportedly made from TCR beta sequences. Rarity held for most TCR sequences, but there were some public TCRs that occurred in many donors.

The PCR ran on 60 Vbeta and 13 Jbeta primers. TCRdb keeps only in-frame clones here, not all; method: immunoSEQ multiplex PCR. The data hold around 150,000 clones, with 81% observed a single time. Turning to this clone: Its antigen is not identified.

From germline, CDR1 is GTSNPN and CDR2 SVGIG (reference sequence). This CDR3 has 13 amino acids. The V end lost 4 bases, the J end lost 4 bases, and 13 bases lay between the germline ends. The clonotype comes from a woman aged 18-29 years in good health and CMV-seronegative. Sequenced: PBMCs. The chain uses TRBV30 and TRBJ2-5; the D gene is possibly TRBD1 (6 bases). The CDR3 sequence is CAWNPGHRETQYF. CDR3 in DNA: TGTGCCTGGAACCCGGGACACCGAGAGACCCAGTACTTC. Combining the CDR3 with reference TRBV30 and TRBJ2-5 gives the whole variable domain SQTIHQWPATLVQPVGSPLSLECTVEGTSNPNLYWYRQAAGRGLQLLFYSVGIGQISSEVPQNLSASRPQDRQFILSSKKLLLSDSGFYLCAWNPGHRETQYFGPGTRLLVL.